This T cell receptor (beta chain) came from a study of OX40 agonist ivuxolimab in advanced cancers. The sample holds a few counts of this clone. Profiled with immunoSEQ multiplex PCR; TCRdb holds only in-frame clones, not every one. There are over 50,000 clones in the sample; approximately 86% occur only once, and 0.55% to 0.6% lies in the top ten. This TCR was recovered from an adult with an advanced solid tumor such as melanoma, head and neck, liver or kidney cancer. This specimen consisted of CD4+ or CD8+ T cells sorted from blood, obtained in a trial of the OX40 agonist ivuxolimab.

The CDR3 bases are TGTGCCAGCAGCTTGGGGACTAGCGGGATCTCCTACGAGCAGTACTTC. This encodes CASSLGTSGISYEQYF. The chain combines TRBV7-9 with TRBJ2-7, with 13 bases lining up with TRBD2. The CDR3 has 16 residues. Germline V gene data show CDR1 as SEHNR and CDR2 as FQNEAQ (reference sequence). The V and J ends lost 3 bases and 0 bases, in that order; junction bases with no gene match: 2.